In its sample, the clone carrying this T cell receptor (beta chain) was seen a few times. Its antigen is currently unknown. Authors' processing steps: After removing out-of-frame reads, around 2,000,000 distinct TCRbeta sequences remained. The data were produced by immunoSEQ multiplex PCR, yet TCRdb's version contains in-frame clones alone and is incomplete. V and J calls plus clone size are reproduced from that table; the DNA served to infer D and trimming. This repertoire shows approximately 40,000 clones, over 65% found once; its top ten account for around 1.9%. The sort gate was single viable CD3+CD4+CD8-CD45RO+ cells for memory CD4+ T cells. The sample belongs to a study of memory CD4+ T cells and cytomegalovirus serostatus. Notes on the study in general: A US-trained random forest predicted CMV serostatus with median AUC approximately 0.9.

This clonotype was obtained from an adult in good health and CMV-seronegative. Sequenced input: memory CD4+ T cells from blood.

CDR3 nucleotides: TGCGCCAGCAGTGGGGGCTCCGGGACAGGGAGCAACACCATATATTTT. Encoded protein: CASSGGSGTGSNTIYF. The chain links TRBV10-1 to TRBJ1-3; 9 bases are shared with TRBD1. CDR1 and CDR2 from the germline V gene are WNHNN and SYGVQD (reference sequence). The junction had 11 bases not matched to a gene; V was cut back by 4 bases and J by 7 bases. The CDR3 sequence is 16 residues long.